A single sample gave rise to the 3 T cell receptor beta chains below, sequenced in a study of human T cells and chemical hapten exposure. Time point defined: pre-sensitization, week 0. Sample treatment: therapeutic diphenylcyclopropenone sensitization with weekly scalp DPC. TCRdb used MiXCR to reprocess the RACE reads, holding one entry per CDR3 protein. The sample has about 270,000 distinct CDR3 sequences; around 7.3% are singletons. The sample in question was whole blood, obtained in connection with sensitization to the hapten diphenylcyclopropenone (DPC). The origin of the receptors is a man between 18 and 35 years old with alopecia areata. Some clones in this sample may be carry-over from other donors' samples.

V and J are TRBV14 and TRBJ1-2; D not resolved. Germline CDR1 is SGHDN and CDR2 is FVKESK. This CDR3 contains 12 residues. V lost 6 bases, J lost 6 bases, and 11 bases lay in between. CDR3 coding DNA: TGTGCCAGCAGTCGGTTCAGCCATGGCTACACCTTC. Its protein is CASSRFSHGYTF.

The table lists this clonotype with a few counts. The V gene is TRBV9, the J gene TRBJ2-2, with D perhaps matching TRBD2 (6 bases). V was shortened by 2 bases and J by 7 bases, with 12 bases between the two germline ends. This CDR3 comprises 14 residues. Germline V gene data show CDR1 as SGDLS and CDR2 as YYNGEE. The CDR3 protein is CASSVDYAGGELFF. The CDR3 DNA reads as TGTGCCAGCAGCGTGGACTACGCGGGCGGGGAGCTGTTTTTT.

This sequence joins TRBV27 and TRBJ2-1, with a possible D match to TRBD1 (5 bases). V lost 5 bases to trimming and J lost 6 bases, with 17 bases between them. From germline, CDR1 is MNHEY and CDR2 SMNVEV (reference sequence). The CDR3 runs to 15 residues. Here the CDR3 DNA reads TGTGCCAGCAGTCCTCGCCCTAATAGGGGCAATGAGCAGTTCTTC. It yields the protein CASSPRPNRGNEQFF.